One sample yielded the 25 T cell receptor beta chains listed below, sequenced in a study of blood T cell repertoires in COVID-19. The data were produced by immunoSEQ multiplex PCR, yet TCRdb's version contains in-frame clones alone and is incomplete. The sample has approximately 280,000 clones; around 80% are singletons. The sequenced sample consisted of PBMCs or T cells enriched from blood (not recorded which). These receptors all come from a man aged 40-55 years who had been exposed to COVID-19.

This chain uses TRBV12-3 or TRBV12-4 with TRBJ1-1; D not certain. The V end lost 6 bases, the J end lost 2 bases, and 10 bases lay between the germline ends. This CDR3 comprises 13 residues. Here the CDR3 DNA reads TGTGCCAGCAGCTACCTTGTTAACACTGAAGCTTTCTTT. Residues: CASSYLVNTEAFF.

The rearrangement joins TRBV6-1 to TRBJ1-6; TRBD1 aligns across 8 bases. CDR1 and CDR2 (germline): MNHNS, SASEGT. This CDR3 spans 15 amino acids. V was pared by 3 bases and J by 7 bases, with 5 bases of the junction left unmatched. CDR3 sequence: CASSDAQGANSPLHF. Written as DNA, the CDR3 is TGTGCCAGCAGTGATGCTCAGGGGGCGAATTCACCCCTCCACTTT.

The J gene is TRBJ1-5, the V gene TRBV27; D not certain. Per germline, CDR1 MNHEY and CDR2 SMNVEV (reference sequence). There are 13 residues in the CDR3. The germline V and J ends were trimmed by 8 bases and 1 base, with 9 bases remaining between them. In DNA, the CDR3 is TGTGCCAGCGCCGGGGAGAGCAATCAGCCCCAGCATTTT. Its translation is CASAGESNQPQHF.

The genes are TRBV4-2 and TRBJ2-1; the match to TRBD2 covers 9 bases. CDR1 is LGHNA, CDR2 YNFKEQ, per germline. V lost 0 bases, J lost 4 bases, and 4 bases stayed unmatched. The length of the CDR3 is 16 residues. The CDR3 bases are TGTGCCAGCAGCCAAGAAGAGACTAGCGGATACAATGAGCAGTTCTTC. Translating gives CASSQEETSGYNEQFF.

V and J are TRBV7-9 and TRBJ1-2, with 7 bases aligning to TRBD1. The CDR3 spans 14 residues. CDR1 is SEHNR and CDR2 is FQNEAQ in the germline V gene (reference sequence). V shed 3 bases and J 5 bases; nucleotides not matched to a gene: 6. CDR3 sequence reads: CASSLKDRLYGYTF. DNA of the CDR3: TGTGCCAGCAGCTTGAAGGACAGGCTTTATGGCTACACCTTC.

The V call is TRBV11-2, the J call TRBJ1-4; TRBD1 might be the D (6 bases). There are 11 residues in the CDR3. Germline V CDR1 and CDR2: SGHAT, FQNNGV. The V end lost 6 bases, the J end lost 8 bases, and 7 bases lay between the germline ends. CDR3 region: CASRTGEKLFF. DNA for the CDR3: TGTGCCAGCAGGACAGGCGAAAAACTGTTTTTT. Full variable domain (remainder filled in from reference TRBV11-2 and TRBJ1-4): EAGVAQSPRYKIIEKRQSVAFWCNPISGHATLYWYQQILGQGPKLLIQFQNNGVVDDSQLPKDRFSAERLKGVDSTLKIQPAKLEDSAVYLCASRTGEKLFFGSGTQLSVL.

The chain recombines TRBV24-1 with TRBJ2-1; 9 nucleotides agree with TRBD1. CDR1 and CDR2 from the germline V gene are KGHDR and SFDVKD. V trimming: 8 bases; J trimming: 12 bases; junction bases outside the gene matches: 7. The CDR3 extends over 12 amino acids. The CDR3: CATNQGQGRQFF. The CDR3 coding sequence is TGTGCCACCAATCAGGGACAGGGACGGCAGTTCTTC.

This chain links TRBV11-3 with TRBJ2-3; the D is unclear. V was cut by 5 bases and J by 5 bases, with 11 bases left in between. Germline V gives CDR1 SGHNT, CDR2 YENEEA. The CDR3 consists of 13 residues. The CDR3 coding sequence is TGTGCCAGCAGCGACCCGACTCTAGATACGCAGTATTTT. Residues: CASSDPTLDTQYF.

V usage is TRBV3-1 (or the pseudogene TRBV3-2) and J usage is TRBJ2-1; 10 nucleotides agree with TRBD2. V trimming: 3 bases; J trimming: 5 bases; junction bases outside the gene matches: 7. This CDR3 comprises 16 residues. In germline, CDR1 is LGHDT, CDR2 YNNKEL (reference sequence). DNA for the CDR3: TGTGCCAGCAGCCAGGAAAGACTAGCGGGCAACAATGAGCAGTTCTTC. Its translation is CASSQERLAGNNEQFF.

This clone occurred once. This chain joins TRBV6-5 and TRBJ2-7; perhaps TRBD1 as D (6 bases). V gave up 4 bases and J gave up 5 bases, with 15 bases separating them. The CDR3 length is 14 residues. CDR1 is MNHEY and CDR2 is SVGAGI in the germline V gene. The CDR3 loop is CASSFRQGIDEQYF. As DNA, the CDR3 is TGTGCCAGCAGTTTCCGGCAGGGGATCGACGAGCAGTACTTC.

V is TRBV3-1 (or the pseudogene TRBV3-2) and J is TRBJ1-1, with 7 bases that match TRBD1. This CDR3 has 15 amino acids. The germline V gene has CDR1 LGHDT and CDR2 YNNKEL (reference sequence). V shed 1 base, J shed 2 bases, and the junction held 4 bases outside the gene matches. The CDR3 nucleotides are TGTGCCAGCAGCCAAGGGGGGACAGACAACACTGAAGCTTTCTTT. It encodes CASSQGGTDNTEAFF.

The chain has TRBV7-9 and TRBJ2-5; 8 bases map to TRBD2. This CDR3 contains 15 residues. Germline values: CDR1 SEHNR, CDR2 FQNEAQ (reference sequence). The J segment lost 1 base and the V segment lost 3 bases, leaving 4 bases of the junction unmatched. The CDR3 spells CASSFSGTSQETQYF. DNA for the CDR3: TGTGCCAGCAGCTTTTCGGGGACTAGCCAAGAGACCCAGTACTTC.

The chain links TRBV9 to TRBJ2-1; a possible D gene is TRBD2 (6 bases). The CDR3 covers 15 residues. The germline V gene encodes CDR1 SGDLS and CDR2 YYNGEE. Trimming cost V 5 bases and J 4 bases, with 16 bases left between them. Here the CDR3 DNA reads TGTGCCAGCAGTAACGGGTTGGGGGGATACAATGAGCAGTTCTTC. Translating it yields CASSNGLGGYNEQFF.

This clone came up a few times. The chain recombines TRBV30 with TRBJ2-7; a possible D gene is TRBD2 (5 bases). The length of the CDR3 is 13 residues. V gave up 5 bases and J gave up 0 bases, with 11 bases separating them. CDR1 is GTSNPN and CDR2 is SVGIG in the germline V gene (reference sequence). Here the CDR3 reads CAWGSGSSYEQYF. CDR3 bases: TGTGCCTGGGGTTCGGGGAGCTCCTACGAGCAGTACTTC.

The chain links TRBV5-1 to TRBJ1-3, with unresolved D. The V gene's germline CDR1 is SGHRS and CDR2 YFSETQ. V was clipped by 4 bases and J by 1 base, with 9 bases between them. The CDR3 runs 14 residues. The CDR3 DNA follows: TGCGCCAGCAGCGTAAGAGGGTCTGGAAACACCATATATTTT. This translates into CASSVRGSGNTIYF.

The chain carries TRBV5-1 and TRBJ2-5; a possible D gene is TRBD2 (6 bases). The CDR3 spans 14 residues. The V end was cut by 2 bases, the J end by 3 bases, with 11 bases between. CDR1 SGHRS and CDR2 YFSETQ come from the germline V gene. This CDR3 is CASSFTSPEETQYF. Written as DNA, the CDR3 is TGCGCCAGCAGCTTCACTAGCCCTGAAGAGACCCAGTACTTC.

This clone was counted a single time. This sequence joins TRBV25-1 and TRBJ2-1, with a possible D match to TRBD2 (7 bases). The CDR3 sequence is 16 residues long. Between the trimmed V and J ends, which lost 6 bases and 0 bases, there was a span of 15 bases. Germline V gene data show CDR1 as MGHDK and CDR2 as SYGVNS. The CDR3 DNA is TGTGCCAGCAGGGGTCCGGGGGGCCGCTCCTACAATGAGCAGTTCTTC. Translated: CASRGPGGRSYNEQFF. The whole variable domain, filled in from reference TRBV25-1 and TRBJ2-1, reads EADIYQTPRYLVIGTGKKITLECSQTMGHDKMYWYQQDPGMELHLIHYSYGVNSTEKGDLSSESTVSRIRTEHFPLTLESARPSHTSQYLCASRGPGGRSYNEQFFGPGTRLTVL.

The chain links TRBV27 to TRBJ1-2; D is undetermined. V dropped 5 bases and J dropped 0 bases, with 7 bases sitting between them. Germline V gives CDR1 MNHEY, CDR2 SMNVEV (reference sequence). The CDR3 is 13 residues long. This chain's CDR3 is CASSPTTNYGYTF. DNA of the CDR3: TGTGCCAGCAGTCCGACTACTAACTATGGCTACACCTTC.

This rearrangement joins TRBV30 to TRBJ1-2, with TRBD1 matching 8 bases. Germline lookup yields CDR1 GTSNPN and CDR2 SVGIG (reference sequence). The CDR3 consists of 14 residues. V shed 6 bases, J shed 7 bases, and the junction held 13 bases outside the gene matches. For the CDR3, the DNA is TGTGCCTGTCCCGAGGGTCGACAGGGGTTTGGCTACACCTTC. It is translated as CACPEGRQGFGYTF.

In this sample, this clone turned up many times. The V gene is TRBV6-5, the J gene TRBJ1-1; 9 nucleotides match TRBD1. This CDR3 has 13 amino acids. Germline V gene lookup returns CDR1 MNHEY and CDR2 SVGAGI. J lost 3 bases, V lost 7 bases, and 3 bases had no gene match. CDR3 DNA sequence: TGTGCCAGCACTGGGACAGGGTACACTGAAGCTTTCTTT. This translates into CASTGTGYTEAFF.

V usage is TRBV9 and J usage is TRBJ2-1, with TRBD2 matching over 10 bases. V was pared by 3 bases and J by 3 bases, with 3 bases of the junction left unmatched. The germline CDR1 and CDR2 sequences are SGDLS and YYNGEE. CDR3 length: 15 amino acids. The CDR3 sequence: CASSASGSGYNEQFF. The DNA for the CDR3 is TGTGCCAGCAGCGCTAGCGGGAGTGGCTACAATGAGCAGTTCTTC.

The chain carries TRBV4-2 and TRBJ2-3; the match to TRBD1 covers 7 bases. CDR3 length: 18 amino acids. Trimming took 3 bases from V and 2 from J; bases not matched to a gene: 14. Germline assignment: CDR1 LGHNA and CDR2 YNFKEQ. The CDR3 DNA sequence: TGTGCCAGCAGCCAGGCAACAGGGGACGTCTCCTTCACAGATACGCAGTATTTT. It codes for CASSQATGDVSFTDTQYF.

The rearrangement links TRBV2 to TRBJ2-3; D uncertain. Trimming left V 6 bases short and J 2 bases short, with 12 bases between. CDR1 is SNHLY, CDR2 FYNNEI, per germline. The CDR3 covers 14 residues. The CDR3 DNA reads TGTGCCAGCAGCCGCAGACAACACACAGATACGCAGTATTTT. Translated: CASSRRQHTDTQYF.

This chain connects TRBV5-5 to TRBJ2-1, with 10 bases that match TRBD2. CDR3 length: 16 amino acids. With 0 bases clipped from V and 3 bases from J, the junction kept 3 bases outside the gene matches. Germline V gene sequence: CDR1 SGHKS, CDR2 YYEKEE (reference sequence). CDR3 nucleotides: TGTGCCAGCAGCTTGGCGACTAGCGGGCACTACAATGAGCAGTTCTTC. Its protein is CASSLATSGHYNEQFF.

The rearrangement links TRBV6-5 to TRBJ2-3, with TRBD2 as a possible D gene (5 bases). V was clipped by 10 bases and J by 6 bases, with 20 bases between them. Germline loops: CDR1 MNHEY, CDR2 SVGAGI. The CDR3 is made up of 14 amino acids. CDR3 sequence: CATQFGSIADTQYF. DNA for the CDR3: TGTGCCACCCAGTTTGGGAGTATAGCCGATACGCAGTATTTT.